This TCR beta chain was identified in a study of cytomegalovirus exposure and HLA in healthy donors. Regarding the study as a whole: Usually a TCR sequence was rare, but some public TCRs were found in many donors. Listed as cytomegalovirus-associated were over 150 TCR beta chains.

PCR involved 60 Vbeta and 13 Jbeta primers. The table came from immunoSEQ multiplex PCR; TCRdb's copy has only in-frame clones and leaves some out. The table shows over 90,000 clones, with roughly 76% occurring only once. The donors (healthy individuals) were bone marrow donors. Trimming left V 6 bases short and J 6 bases short, with 23 bases between. CDR3 length: 15 residues. Germline V lookup: CDR1 SQVTM, CDR2 ANQGSEA. For this clone: Its matching antigen is unknown.

Sequencing used PBMCs. The receptor's source is a woman aged 60-70 years in good health and CMV-seropositive. The V call is TRBV29-1, the J call TRBJ1-1; D is possibly TRBD1 (6 bases). CDR3 sequence (DNA): TGCAGCGTCACAGGGACACTAAGCAAGGGATCTGAAGCTTTCTTT. Encoded protein: CSVTGTLSKGSEAFF.